The 13 T cell receptor beta chains below were found in one sample sequenced in a study of control samples from healthy donors and cancer patients (dated by TCRdb to 2018 to 2021). The method was the immunoSEQ multiplex PCR assay. Entries here come from immuneACCESS through TCRdb and include only in-frame sequences with V and J called. Some clones fail to appear in such tables; in the studies checked, an unresolved V gene covers under half of the shortfall, and the cause of the remainder is unknown. For this sample the table gives 120,000 to 150,000 clones, of which more than 90% were detected only once. About 11% of the sample is held by the ten biggest clonotypes. The sample consisted of blood. The source of these receptors is a man younger than 45 in good health.

The rearrangement links TRBV11-3 to TRBJ2-1; TRBD2 matches at 12 bases. With V trimmed by 5 bases and J by 9 bases, 5 bases remained unmatched. Looked up from germline, CDR1 is SGHNT and CDR2 is YENEEA. There are 14 residues in the CDR3. DNA of the CDR3: TGTGCCAGCAGCCAGACTAGCGGGAGTAGTGAGCAGTTCTTC. This sequence encodes CASSQTSGSSEQFF.

V is TRBV7-3 and J is TRBJ1-1, with D possibly TRBD1 on 6 matching bases. The CDR3 has 20 residues. Germline CDR1 is SGHTA and CDR2 is FQGTGA. V was pared by 5 bases and J by 1 base, with 29 bases between. The CDR3, as DNA: TGTGCCAGCAGCCACGCCACCGCGAGGGGGACAAAGAAGGCGAACACTGAAGCTTTCTTT. Its protein is CASSHATARGTKKANTEAFF.

The CDR3 DNA follows: TGTGCCAGCAGTTACTCGACGGGGACTAGCGGGAGCATTGGCTCCTACAATGAGCAGTTCTTC. Protein product: CASSYSTGTSGSIGSYNEQFF. The chain links TRBV6-2 or TRBV6-3 to TRBJ2-1, with 14 bases matching TRBD2. CDR1 is MNHEY, CDR2 SVGEGT, per germline. J lost 0 bases, V lost 0 bases, and 10 bases had no gene match. This CDR3 region has 21 residues.

The rearrangement links TRBV9 to TRBJ2-3, with 7 bases fitting TRBD2. V lost 4 bases and J lost 2; bases outside the gene matches: 4. Germline-derived CDR1 and CDR2 are SGDLS and YYNGEE. The CDR3 extends over 14 amino acids. The CDR3 sequence: CASSKSGITDTQYF. Written as DNA, the CDR3 is TGTGCCAGCAGCAAAAGCGGGATCACAGATACGCAGTATTTT. Supplemented by reference TRBV9 and TRBJ2-3, the full variable domain reads DSGVTQTPKHLITATGQRVTLRCSPRSGDLSVYWYQQSLDQGLQFLIQYYNGEERAKGNILERFSAQQFPDLHSELNLSSLELGDSALYFCASSKSGITDTQYFGPGTRLTVL.

The chain carries TRBV6-5 and TRBJ1-1; D gene unclear. Trimming removed 10 bases at V and 0 bases at J, with 15 bases between. The CDR3 covers 14 residues. Germline-derived CDR1 and CDR2 are MNHEY and SVGAGI. DNA of the CDR3: TGTGCCACCCTGCACGCAGCCTTGAACACTGAAGCTTTCTTT. Its translation is CATLHAALNTEAFF.

The chain recombines TRBV28 with TRBJ1-5; D possibly corresponds to TRBD1 (5 bases). Germline CDR1 and CDR2: MDHEN and SYDVKM. Trimming took off 2 bases at V and 0 bases at J, with 11 bases between the two ends. The CDR3 has 16 amino acids. The CDR3 reads CASSLPGQYSNQPQHF. The CDR3 coding sequence is TGTGCCAGCAGTTTACCAGGACAATATAGCAATCAGCCCCAGCATTTT.

The V gene is TRBV11-2, the J gene TRBJ2-5; tentatively, D is TRBD2 (5 bases). V dropped 4 bases and J dropped 5 bases, with 23 bases sitting between them. Germline lookup yields CDR1 SGHAT and CDR2 FQNNGV. This CDR3 has 17 residues. In DNA form, the CDR3 reads TGTGCCAGCAGCTCAGGCCCCATGGATCGAAGAGGGGAGACCCAGTACTTC. This encodes CASSSGPMDRRGETQYF.

Note on this clone: Other DNA sequences in the same sample also yield this CDR3. The V call is TRBV7-9, the J call TRBJ2-5, with D hard to call. Germline CDR1 is SEHNR and CDR2 is FQNEAQ (reference sequence). The CDR3 has 11 residues. V gave up 0 bases and J gave up 4 bases, with 0 bases separating them. The CDR3 region has the DNA TGTGCCAGCAGCTTAGCAGAGACCCAGTACTTC. As protein: CASSLAETQYF.

The chain uses TRBV6-2 or TRBV6-3 and TRBJ1-5, with 9 positions matching TRBD1. V trimming: 5 bases; J trimming: 2 bases; junction bases outside the gene matches: 7. This CDR3 is built from 16 residues. The germline V gene encodes CDR1 MNHEY and CDR2 SVGEGT. The chain's CDR3 is CASSHRDRVGNQPQHF. As DNA, the CDR3 is TGTGCCAGCAGTCACCGGGACAGGGTAGGCAATCAGCCCCAGCATTTT.

CDR3 bases: TGTGCCAGCAGCGGGACGGGAAACTACGAGCAGTACTTC. The encoded protein is CASSGTGNYEQYF. The chain is built from TRBV5-4 and TRBJ2-7, with D possibly called TRBD1 or TRBD2 (5 bases each). This CDR3 is built from 13 residues. Deletions cut 4 bases from V and 3 bases from J, with 11 bases between. Germline loops: CDR1 SGHNT, CDR2 YYREEE (reference sequence).

V usage is TRBV6-5 and J usage is TRBJ2-5; D may correspond to TRBD1 or TRBD2 (5 bases each). The CDR3 runs 11 residues. CDR1 MNHEY and CDR2 SVGAGI come from the germline V gene. V was cut by 7 bases and J by 5 bases, with 8 bases left in between. This CDR3 reads CASTEGETQYF. DNA for the CDR3: TGTGCCAGCACCGAGGGGGAGACCCAGTACTTC.

V and J are TRBV7-9 and TRBJ2-3; D possibly corresponds to TRBD2 (6 bases). The V gene lost 7 bases and the J gene lost 2 bases, with 19 bases spanning the gap. The CDR3 extends over 16 amino acids. The germline CDR1 and CDR2 sequences are SEHNR and FQNEAQ (reference sequence). CDR3 sequence: CASTHSGLLYTDTQYF. Here the CDR3 DNA reads TGTGCCAGCACCCATAGCGGCCTCCTCTACACAGATACGCAGTATTTT.

V gene TRBV4-3 combines with J gene TRBJ2-3; D gene unclear. Germline V gives CDR1 LGHNA, CDR2 YSLEER. Trimming removed 1 base at V and 2 bases at J, with 10 bases between. The CDR3 sequence is 15 residues long. The CDR3 loop is CASSQGTTYTDTQYF. The CDR3 coding sequence is TGCGCCAGCAGCCAAGGCACTACTTACACAGATACGCAGTATTTT.